The rows below give T cell receptor beta chains drawn from one sample of a study of T cell responses to AZD1222 COVID-19 vaccine. The method was immunoSEQ multiplex PCR; TCRdb's version includes in-frame clones alone and lacks a portion of them. The sample lists about 140,000 clones; 92% were seen once. Specimen: peripheral blood, collected on day 0 of AZD1222 vaccination. These receptors were collected from an adult in good health. Each CDR3 is given without its conserved first and last residue.

>14|TRBJ2-3|TRBV7-9
ASSPPERGAADTQY
>15|TRBJ2-1|TRBV10-3
AISDSHGLAGANEQF
>12|TRBJ2-2|TRBV7-9
ASSDSEHTGELF
>13|TRBJ1-4|TRBV2
ASSERQGGGEKLF
>12|TRBJ1-2|TRBV3-1/TRBV3-2
ASSQSQPNYGYT
>17|TRBJ2-2|TRBV27
ASSLFTSGRTANTGELF
>16|TRBJ2-3|TRBV4-2
ASSQQILSGTNTDTQY
>12|TRBJ1-1|TRBV15
ATSRQGVNTEAF
>11|TRBJ2-1|TRBV5-1
ASSFGGVREQF
>12|TRBJ1-2|TRBV6-1
ASSEVQGAGGYT
>13|TRBJ1-6|TRBV7-2
ASSSGQGPLSPLH
>12|TRBJ2-1|TRBV28
ASLGQGLGNEQF
>10|TRBJ1-4|TRBV10-1
ASSGQAEKLF
>16|TRBJ1-4|TRBV25-1
ASSDNSLPGRAREKLF
>12|TRBJ2-7|TRBV11-1
ASSFQGEGFGQY
>13|TRBJ1-4|TRBV18
ASSQPSGWQEKLF
>12|TRBJ2-1|TRBV5-1
ASSLGQAYNEQF
>11|TRBJ2-1|TRBV5-1
ASSFGEGNEQF
>15|TRBJ1-5|TRBV11-2
ASSLDVATSGNQPQH
>11|TRBJ1-2|TRBV2
ASLSDPREGYT
>13|TRBJ1-3|TRBV18
ASSPQGGSGNTIY
>13|TRBJ2-1|TRBV28
ASTPGGSSYNEQF
>10|TRBJ1-2|TRBV28
ASSFGAYGYT
>14|TRBJ2-2|TRBV19
ASSIGQGGYSGELF
>10|TRBJ1-1|TRBV19
ASSNWNTEAF
>13|TRBJ1-6|TRBV10-3
AISDSGTGNSPLH
>12|TRBJ2-7|TRBV13
ASSLGLLSYEQY
>14|TRBJ2-2|TRBV9
ASSVGPGGYTGELF
>12|TRBJ2-7|TRBV28
ASSSGTGSYEQY
>13|TRBJ1-6|TRBV5-5
ASSGIDRDNSPLH
>13|TRBJ2-7|TRBV19
ASSNGPETSYEQY
>14|TRBJ1-4|TRBV25-1
ASSEFGVTTNEKLF
>12|TRBJ2-5|TRBV10-3
AISDFGRVETQY
>10|TRBJ1-2|TRBV3-1/TRBV3-2
ASSYRGSGYT
>14|TRBJ2-3|TRBV5-1
ASSLDGDRGADTQY
>12|TRBJ2-7|TRBV27
ASSPRGGAYEQY
>15|TRBJ1-4|TRBV28
ASRPGTGVQPNEKLF
>10|TRBJ1-2|TRBV6-2/TRBV6-3
ASSNYNYGYT
>11|TRBJ2-5|TRBV7-2
ASSPRNGRAQY
>9|TRBJ2-7|TRBV6-5
ASSLGSEQY
>14|TRBJ2-1|TRBV2
ASSDLLGQAYNEQF
>14|TRBJ2-5|TRBV11-2
ASSLRTGRTEETQY
>14|TRBJ2-3|TRBV19
ASSPDRSRGSDTQY
>11|TRBJ1-5|TRBV18
ASSPGHNQPQH
>11|TRBJ1-2|TRBV7-9
ASSRDGGGGYT
>10|TRBJ1-1|TRBV10-3
AISLRGTEAF
>15|TRBJ1-5|TRBV18
ASSPLGTEVSNQPQH
>12|TRBJ1-2|TRBV10-3
AISDEGSNYGYT
>13|TRBJ2-1|TRBV7-8
ASSLPTSGRNEQF
>12|TRBJ1-1|TRBV28
ASSLGQGGNEAF
>10|TRBJ1-2|TRBV7-2
ASSLLSWDYT
>14|TRBJ2-7|TRBV21-1
ASSDSAGTDYYEQY
>10|TRBJ1-6|TRBV28
ASSPGYSPLH
>13|TRBJ2-7|TRBV3-1/TRBV3-2
ASSQGQEIPYEQY
>12|TRBJ2-5|TRBV5-5
ASSLGIGTETQY